The 30 T cell receptor beta chains below all came from one sample that was sequenced in a study of STAT5B mutations in CD4+ large granular lymphocyte leukemia. Sequenced by immunoSEQ multiplex PCR; TCRdb stores in-frame clones only, minus some. There are about 32,000 clones in the sample; around four fifths occur only once, and approximately 2.5% lies in the top ten. The specimen sequenced was CD4+ T cells from blood buffy coats. These receptors came from a human donor in good health.

The rearrangement joins TRBV6-4 to TRBJ2-3; the D is unclear. The CDR3 is made up of 12 amino acids. Germline V CDR1 and CDR2: MRHNA, SNTAGT. Deletions cut 2 bases from V and 3 bases from J, with 3 bases between. Here the CDR3 reads CASSDQTDTQYF. The CDR3 DNA reads as TGTGCCAGCAGTGACCAGACAGATACGCAGTATTTT.

V gene TRBV4-1 combines with J gene TRBJ1-1; D is uncertain. Germline assignment: CDR1 MGHRA and CDR2 YSYEKL. The CDR3 runs to 15 residues. The V gene lost 3 bases and the J gene lost 4 bases, with 15 bases spanning the gap. This chain's CDR3 is CASSQPDTLGTEAFF. CDR3 sequence (DNA): TGCGCCAGCAGCCAGCCAGACACCCTCGGCACTGAAGCTTTCTTT.

The chain uses TRBV5-4 and TRBJ2-7; D is undetermined. The CDR3 loop spans 12 amino acids. Germline CDR1 and CDR2: SGHNT and YYREEE (reference sequence). V lost 4 bases, J lost 5 bases, and 10 bases lay in between. This chain's CDR3 is CASSLVGNEQYF. CDR3 sequence (DNA): TGTGCCAGCAGCCTGGTGGGGAACGAGCAGTACTTC.

This clone was detected only once. The CDR3: CAWSPGQRPQGQFF. The CDR3 DNA follows: TGTGCCTGGAGTCCGGGACAGCGGCCCCAGGGGCAGTTCTTC. The chain uses TRBV30 and TRBJ2-1, with 7 bases identical to TRBD1. The J segment lost 12 bases and the V segment lost 2 bases, leaving 13 bases of the junction unmatched. The CDR3 sequence is 14 residues long. Germline V gives CDR1 GTSNPN, CDR2 SVGIG (reference sequence).

The chain employs TRBV6-1 and TRBJ2-4; no reliable D call. The CDR3 sequence is 14 residues long. CDR1 is MNHNS, CDR2 SASEGT, per germline. Trimming cost V 3 bases and J 0 bases, with 6 bases left between them. The CDR3 sequence: CASSDPLAKNIQYF. The CDR3 DNA follows: TGTGCCAGCAGTGACCCTTTAGCCAAAAACATTCAGTACTTC.

The table lists this clone with a count of one. J is TRBJ2-3 and V is TRBV7-8, with 7 bases matching TRBD2. From germline, CDR1 is SGHVS and CDR2 FQNEAQ. Germline trimming cut 5 bases from V and 0 bases from J; bases unmatched to any gene: 8. The CDR3 extends over 16 amino acids. The CDR3 sequence: CASSHLGGTSTDTQYF. The DNA for the CDR3 is TGTGCCAGCAGCCACCTCGGGGGGACTAGCACAGATACGCAGTATTTT.

The gene calls are TRBV7-2 and TRBJ2-7; D call uncertain. The CDR3 has 15 amino acids. Per germline, CDR1 SGHTA and CDR2 FQGNSA. V lost 3 bases to trimming and J lost 0 bases, with 12 bases between them. Written as DNA, the CDR3 is TGTGCCAGCAGCTTGACGACTTACAGCTCCTACGAGCAGTACTTC. Protein: CASSLTTYSSYEQYF.

This chain uses TRBV5-4 with TRBJ1-1, with 8 bases aligning to TRBD1. There are 13 residues in the CDR3. Germline CDR1 and CDR2: SGHNT and YYREEE (reference sequence). Germline trimming cut 4 bases from V and 3 bases from J; bases unmatched to any gene: 2. The CDR3 region has the DNA TGTGCCAGCAGCAGGGACAGGTACACTGAAGCTTTCTTT. Its translation: CASSRDRYTEAFF.

The V and J genes are TRBV2 and TRBJ2-1, with TRBD2 identical over 15 bases. The CDR3 runs to 14 residues. Germline CDR1 SNHLY, CDR2 FYNNEI. Trimming cost V 8 bases and J 11 bases; bases outside gene matches: 7. The CDR3 reads CASGPGLAGGKQFF. CDR3 nucleotides: TGTGCCAGCGGACCGGGACTAGCGGGGGGAAAGCAGTTCTTC.

The chain links TRBV30 to TRBJ2-3; possible D gene TRBD1, 6 bases. Trimming took 0 bases from V and 6 from J, leaving 28 bases between them. The CDR3 loop spans 19 amino acids. Germline-derived CDR1 and CDR2 are GTSNPN and SVGIG (reference sequence). The CDR3 loop reads CAWSVPFPGQPLKRDTQYF. The DNA for the CDR3 is TGTGCCTGGAGTGTCCCCTTCCCCGGACAGCCCCTGAAGCGGGATACGCAGTATTTT.

The count of this clone is one. The chain couples TRBV5-4 to TRBJ1-6; 7 positions match TRBD1. There are 18 residues in the CDR3. J gave up 8 bases and V 0 bases, and 14 bases lay outside the gene matches. Germline V CDR1 and CDR2: SGHNT, YYREEE (reference sequence). CDR3 region: CASSLGTGVSLSYSPLHF. CDR3 nucleotide sequence: TGTGCCAGCAGCTTGGGGACAGGAGTTTCGTTGTCGTATTCACCCCTCCACTTT.

This clone occurred once. The chain employs TRBV4-2 and TRBJ2-6; D is unresolved. This CDR3 region has 16 residues. CDR1 is LGHNA and CDR2 is YNFKEQ in the germline V gene. V dropped 3 bases and J dropped 0 bases, with 9 bases sitting between them. DNA of the CDR3: TGTGCCAGCAGCCATCCAGACACCTCTGGGGCCAACGTCCTGACTTTC. It yields the protein CASSHPDTSGANVLTF.

This clone has just one count. This chain joins TRBV11-2 and TRBJ2-7, with D tentatively TRBD1 or TRBD2 (5 bases each). The CDR3 extends over 13 amino acids. Between the trimmed V and J ends, which lost 3 bases and 3 bases, there was a span of 9 bases. Germline-derived CDR1 and CDR2 are SGHAT and FQNNGV. Here the CDR3 DNA reads TGTGCCAGCAGCTTGGGGGAGAACTACGAGCAGTACTTC. Protein product: CASSLGENYEQYF.

The chain employs TRBV5-4 and TRBJ2-3; D ambiguous. This CDR3 comprises 12 residues. Germline V gene sequence: CDR1 SGHNT, CDR2 YYREEE (reference sequence). Trimming cost V 2 bases and J 6 bases, with 7 bases left between them. In DNA form, the CDR3 reads TGTGCCAGCAGCTTTGAAGGGGATACGCAGTATTTT. Encoded protein: CASSFEGDTQYF.

The chain has TRBV15 and TRBJ1-1; D is perhaps TRBD1 (6 bases). The ends were cut back, 3 bases at V and 4 bases at J, with 15 bases in the middle. The CDR3 covers 15 residues. Germline V gene lookup returns CDR1 LNHNV and CDR2 YYDKDF (reference sequence). In DNA form, the CDR3 reads TGTGCCACCAGCAGGGGAGGGGGGCGGCTCACTGAAGCTTTCTTT. Amino acids: CATSRGGGRLTEAFF.

CDR3 sequence reads: CASSSPTSGRNEQFF. In DNA, the CDR3 is TGTGCCAGCAGCTCCCCGACTAGCGGGAGGAATGAGCAGTTCTTC. The V call is TRBV7-2, the J call TRBJ2-1; TRBD2 matches at 13 bases. CDR3 size: 15 residues. CDR1 SGHTA and CDR2 FQGNSA come from the germline V gene. V dropped 4 bases and J dropped 7; count of bases not matched to a gene: 4. Full variable domain (rest looked up from reference TRBV7-2 and TRBJ2-1): GAGVSQSPSNKVTEKGKDVELRCDPISGHTALYWYRQSLGQGLEFLIYFQGNSAPDKSGLPSDRFSAERTGGSVSTLTIQRTQQEDSAVYLCASSSPTSGRNEQFFGPGTRLTVL.

The V call is TRBV7-2, the J call TRBJ2-4; TRBD1 matches 8 bases. This CDR3 spans 15 amino acids. After removal of 5 bases from V and 4 bases from J, the junction contained 7 bases not matched to a gene. Germline lookup yields CDR1 SGHTA and CDR2 FQGNSA. The CDR3 is CASSPSRTGKNIQYF. CDR3 sequence (DNA): TGTGCCAGCAGCCCTAGTAGGACAGGGAAAAACATTCAGTACTTC.

This sequence joins TRBV2 and TRBJ2-5, with 11 bases identical to TRBD1. Germline CDR1 SNHLY, CDR2 FYNNEI. The CDR3 totals 13 residues. The ends lost 8 bases at V and 4 bases at J; junction bases unmatched: 3. The CDR3 DNA reads as TGTGCCAGCTCCGGGACAGGGGGAGAGACCCAGTACTTC. Translated, it gives CASSGTGGETQYF.

This sequence joins TRBV5-4 and TRBJ2-1; D tentatively reads TRBD1 or TRBD2 (6 bases each). This CDR3 is 16 amino acids long. CDR1 is SGHNT, CDR2 YYREEE, per germline (reference sequence). The ends were cut back, 2 bases at V and 0 bases at J, with 12 bases in the middle. CDR3 DNA sequence: TGTGCCAGCAGCTTACCGGGGGCGAGCTCCTACAATGAGCAGTTCTTC. Protein sequence: CASSLPGASSYNEQFF.

This clone appeared a single time. The germline gene is not matched at one end of the junction; a read error may be the cause. The V and J genes are TRBV6-1 and TRBJ1-1, with D possibly TRBD1 on 6 matching bases. The CDR3 has 11 amino acids. Germline V CDR1 and CDR2: MNHNS, SASEGT. The CDR3 loop is CASIGQPPPDF. CDR3 nucleotide sequence: TGTGCCAGCATCGGACAGCCCCCCCCCGACTTT.

V gene TRBV5-6 combines with J gene TRBJ1-2; 8 bases agree with TRBD1. CDR1 is SGHDT and CDR2 is YYEEEE in the germline V gene. Trimming removed 3 bases from V and 8 bases from J; junction bases left unmatched: 12. This CDR3 has 15 amino acids. The CDR3 nucleotides read TGTGCCAGCAGCTCTAGACAGGGGCCCCCGTGGGGCTACACCTTC. Translation gives CASSSRQGPPWGYTF.

The genes are TRBV9 and TRBJ2-3, with 9 bases fitting TRBD2. The CDR3 spans 16 residues. Unmatched junction bases numbered 8, after V lost 3 bases and J lost 3 bases. In germline, CDR1 is SGDLS, CDR2 YYNGEE. The DNA for the CDR3 is TGTGCCAGCAGCGGGTCACCTAGCGGGACAACAGATACGCAGTATTTT. Translated: CASSGSPSGTTDTQYF.

V and J are TRBV18 and TRBJ2-1; D is unclear. The germline V gene encodes CDR1 KGHSH and CDR2 LQKENI. The CDR3 extends over 15 amino acids. Trimming pared 1 base from V and 5 bases from J, leaving 12 bases between. The CDR3 loop reads CASSPLGGWDNEQFF. The CDR3 DNA reads as TGTGCCAGCTCACCACTGGGCGGCTGGGACAATGAGCAGTTCTTC. Looking up the rest from reference TRBV18 and TRBJ2-1 gives the full variable domain: NAGVMQNPRHLVRRRGQEARLRCSPMKGHSHVYWYRQLPEEGLKFMVYLQKENIIDESGMPKERFSAEFPKEGPSILRIQQVVRGDSAAYFCASSPLGGWDNEQFFGPGTRLTVL.

The rearrangement joins TRBV30 to TRBJ2-1; D unresolved. Trimming cost V 2 bases and J 0 bases, with 11 bases left between them. The CDR3 sequence is 15 residues long. Per the germline V gene, CDR1 is GTSNPN and CDR2 is SVGIG (reference sequence). The CDR3 reads CAWSPDKSSYNEQFF. The CDR3, as DNA: TGTGCCTGGAGTCCCGACAAGAGCTCCTACAATGAGCAGTTCTTC.

This clone was seen a handful of times. The chain joins TRBV7-7 to TRBJ2-1; the D gene is possibly TRBD2 (6 bases). V lost 7 bases, J lost 4 bases, and 23 bases lay in between. Germline V lookup: CDR1 SSHAT, CDR2 FNYEAQ (reference sequence). The CDR3 spans 17 residues. The CDR3 sequence is CASTPGTSTKGYNEQFF. In DNA, the CDR3 is TGTGCCAGCACCCCTGGGACTTCAACCAAGGGTTACAATGAGCAGTTCTTC.

Here the CDR3 DNA reads TGTGCCAGCTCACCATTCGTCGGGACAGCGAACACCGGGGAGCTGTTTTTT. Translating it yields CASSPFVGTANTGELFF. This chain uses TRBV18 with TRBJ2-2; 7 bases map to TRBD1. This CDR3 comprises 17 residues. V was clipped by 2 bases and J by 0 bases; unmatched bases: 6. Germline-derived CDR1 and CDR2 are KGHSH and LQKENI.

This clone was detected a few times. Other DNA sequences in this sample translate to the same CDR3. The chain joins TRBV7-2 to TRBJ2-5; 11 nucleotides match TRBD2. There are 16 residues in the CDR3. The germline gives CDR1 SGHTA, CDR2 FQGNSA. Trimming took 1 base from V and 5 from J; bases not matched to a gene: 6. The CDR3 bases are TGTGCCAGCAGCTTAGGGCTAGCGGGAGGAAGGGAGACCCAGTACTTC. This encodes CASSLGLAGGRETQYF.

This chain connects TRBV6-5 to TRBJ1-1; D is undetermined. Germline V lookup: CDR1 MNHEY, CDR2 SVGAGI. V was pared by 5 bases and J by 3 bases, with 13 bases between. The length of the CDR3 is 14 residues. As DNA, the CDR3 is TGTGCCAGCAGTCCTAGGTTGACTCACACTGAAGCTTTCTTT. Amino acid sequence: CASSPRLTHTEAFF.

This clone has only a few counts. The rearrangement links TRBV6-5 to TRBJ2-7, with D uncertain. Trimming took 5 bases from V and 2 from J, leaving 13 bases between them. This CDR3 contains 14 residues. The germline CDR1 and CDR2 sequences are MNHEY and SVGAGI. This CDR3 reads CASSRGVPPYEQYF. DNA of the CDR3: TGTGCCAGCAGTAGAGGTGTTCCTCCCTACGAGCAGTACTTC.

The rearrangement joins TRBV5-1 to TRBJ1-1; 8 positions agree with TRBD1. J gave up 4 bases and V 2 bases, and 10 bases lay outside the gene matches. CDR1 and CDR2 from the germline V gene are SGHRS and YFSETQ. The CDR3 loop spans 16 amino acids. In nucleotides, the CDR3 is TGCGCCAGCAGCTTCCAACCAGGGGGCGCTAGCACTGAAGCTTTCTTT. This translates into CASSFQPGGASTEAFF.